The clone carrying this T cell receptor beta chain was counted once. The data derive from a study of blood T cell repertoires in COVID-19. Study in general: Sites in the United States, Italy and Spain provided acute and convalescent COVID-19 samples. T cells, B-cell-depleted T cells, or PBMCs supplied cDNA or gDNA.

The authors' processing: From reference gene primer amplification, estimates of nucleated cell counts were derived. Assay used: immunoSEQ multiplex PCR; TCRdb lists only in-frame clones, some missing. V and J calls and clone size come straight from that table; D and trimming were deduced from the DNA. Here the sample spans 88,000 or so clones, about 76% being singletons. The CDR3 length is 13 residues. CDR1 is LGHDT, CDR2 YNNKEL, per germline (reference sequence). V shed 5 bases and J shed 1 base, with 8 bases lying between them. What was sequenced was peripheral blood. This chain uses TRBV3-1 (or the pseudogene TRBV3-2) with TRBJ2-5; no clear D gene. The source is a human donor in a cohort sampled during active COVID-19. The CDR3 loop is CASSKQLQETQYF. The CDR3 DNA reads TGTGCCAGCAGCAAACAGCTCCAAGAGACCCAGTACTTC.